Each of the 32 T cell receptor beta chains below was sequenced from the same sample in a study of OX40 agonist ivuxolimab in advanced cancers. Some clones are missing from TCRdb's copy, which holds only in-frame ones; the method was immunoSEQ multiplex PCR. This repertoire shows some 30,000 clones, roughly 89% found once; its top ten account for approximately 0.94%. The source was CD4+ or CD8+ T cells sorted from blood, collected in a trial of the OX40 agonist ivuxolimab. These receptors were collected from an adult with an advanced solid tumor such as melanoma, head and neck, liver or kidney cancer.

The rearrangement links TRBV27 to TRBJ2-5; TRBD1 agrees at 7 bases. Germline V CDR1 and CDR2: MNHEY, SMNVEV (reference sequence). The CDR3 sequence is 15 residues long. V was clipped by 5 bases and J by 0 bases; unmatched bases: 6. The CDR3 DNA is TGTGCCAGCAGTCCAGGACAGGCGTACCAAGAGACCCAGTACTTC. Its protein is CASSPGQAYQETQYF.

The chain joins TRBV19 to TRBJ1-2; D may be TRBD1 (5 bases). Per the germline V gene, CDR1 is LNHDA and CDR2 is SQIVND (reference sequence). Trimming shortened V by 5 bases and J by 7 bases, and 14 bases separated the two germline ends. The CDR3 covers 13 residues. CDR3 DNA sequence: TGTGCCAGTAGTCTTGGACAAAGTGGTGGCTACACCTTC. Translated, it gives CASSLGQSGGYTF. The whole variable domain, remainder taken from reference TRBV19 and TRBJ1-2, is DGGITQSPKYLFRKEGQNVTLSCEQNLNHDAMYWYRQDPGQGLRLIYYSQIVNDFQKGDIAEGYSVSREKKESFPLTVTSAQKNPTAFYLCASSLGQSGGYTFGSGTRLTVV.

The rearrangement links TRBV14 to TRBJ2-2; 8 bases agree with TRBD1. This CDR3 region has 18 residues. Unmatched junction bases numbered 17, after V lost 4 bases and J lost 7 bases. CDR1 and CDR2 from the germline V gene are SGHDN and FVKESK. The CDR3 region has the DNA TGTGCCAGCAGCCTACGTACTCCTTTTCAGGGGGCAGGCGGGGAGCTGTTTTTT. It translates to CASSLRTPFQGAGGELFF.

The chain combines TRBV5-1 with TRBJ2-5; D assignment may be TRBD1 or TRBD2 (7 bases each). Trimming pared 6 bases from V and 5 bases from J, leaving 17 bases between. The CDR3 is 14 amino acids. Germline-derived CDR1 and CDR2 are SGHRS and YFSETQ. CDR3 bases: TGCGCCAGCACCAGGGGGGGACTGACGGAGACCCAGTACTTC. Amino acid sequence: CASTRGGLTETQYF.

The rearrangement links TRBV6-1 to TRBJ2-3; D remains unclear. The V and J ends lost 5 bases and 4 bases respectively, with 16 bases between them. The germline gives CDR1 MNHNS, CDR2 SASEGT. There are 15 residues in the CDR3. CDR3 residues: CASSWKGRAPDTQYF. The CDR3 DNA reads as TGTGCCAGCAGTTGGAAGGGCCGGGCCCCAGATACGCAGTATTTT.

The V gene is TRBV19, the J gene TRBJ1-1; 10 bases are a match to TRBD1. Looked up from germline, CDR1 is LNHDA and CDR2 is SQIVND (reference sequence). Trimming cost V 5 bases and J 1 base; bases outside gene matches: 10. The CDR3 consists of 17 residues. The CDR3 region is CASSGDRGRNGNTEAFF. DNA of the CDR3: TGTGCCAGTAGTGGGGACAGGGGTCGGAACGGGAACACTGAAGCTTTCTTT.

In DNA, the CDR3 is TGTGCCAGCAGCTCAGGGGGCGCCTATAATTCACCCCTCCACTTT. Amino acids: CASSSGGAYNSPLHF. The chain joins TRBV27 to TRBJ1-6; 8 bases map to TRBD1. CDR1 is MNHEY, CDR2 SMNVEV, per germline (reference sequence). The CDR3 sequence is 15 residues long. V was pared by 6 bases and J by 2 bases, with 3 bases of the junction left unmatched.

The chain joins TRBV5-4 to TRBJ2-5; either TRBD1 or TRBD2 may fit D (5 bases each). This CDR3 spans 12 amino acids. Looked up from germline, CDR1 is SGHNT and CDR2 is YYREEE (reference sequence). V was pared by 4 bases and J by 5 bases, with 9 bases between. CDR3 in amino acids: CASSGGRETQYF. CDR3 bases: TGTGCCAGCAGCGGGGGACGGGAGACCCAGTACTTC. The full variable domain, completed using reference TRBV5-4 and TRBJ2-5, is ETGVTQSPTHLIKTRGQQVTLRCSSQSGHNTVSWYQQALGQGPQFIFQYYREEENGRGNFPPRFSGLQFPNYSSELNVNALELDDSALYLCASSGGRETQYFGPGTRLLVL.

V and J are TRBV6-5 and TRBJ1-2, with 8 bases matching TRBD1. V lost 6 bases, J lost 6 bases, and 3 bases stayed unmatched. The CDR3 covers 12 residues. CDR1 is MNHEY and CDR2 is SVGAGI in the germline V gene. The CDR3 spells CASRMDRDGYTF. The DNA of the CDR3 is TGTGCCAGCAGGATGGACAGGGATGGCTACACCTTC.

The chain uses TRBV30 and TRBJ2-3, with a weak D call TRBD1 (6 bases). Trimming stripped 2 bases from V and 4 bases from J, with 16 bases between. There are 15 residues in the CDR3. Germline V CDR1 and CDR2: GTSNPN, SVGIG (reference sequence). This CDR3 reads CAWSPKTGIADTQYF. The CDR3, as DNA: TGTGCCTGGAGTCCGAAAACAGGGATCGCAGATACGCAGTATTTT.

The DNA for the CDR3 is TGCGCCAGCAGTGAGAGAGGGGGAGGCTACGAGCAGTACTTC. Its translation is CASSERGGGYEQYF. The rearrangement joins TRBV10-2 to TRBJ2-7; D may match TRBD1 or TRBD2 (6 bases each). Per germline, CDR1 WSHSY and CDR2 SAAADI. V dropped 2 bases and J dropped 3 bases, with 11 bases sitting between them. CDR3 length: 14 amino acids.

The V gene is TRBV5-1, the J gene TRBJ1-5, with a tentative D call TRBD1 (5 bases). Germline V lookup: CDR1 SGHRS, CDR2 YFSETQ. CDR3 size: 13 residues. The V and J ends lost 4 bases and 4 bases respectively, with 9 bases between them. The CDR3: CASSPEGNQPQHF. CDR3 sequence (DNA): TGCGCCAGCAGCCCGGAGGGGAATCAGCCCCAGCATTTT.

The rearrangement joins TRBV28 to TRBJ2-7, with 11 positions matching TRBD1. Germline assignment: CDR1 MDHEN and CDR2 SYDVKM. V was pared by 6 bases and J by 2 bases, with 12 bases of the junction left unmatched. The CDR3 length is 17 residues. This CDR3 is CASSLHAGGQGAYEQYF. The CDR3 DNA sequence: TGTGCCAGCAGCCTCCATGCGGGGGGACAGGGGGCCTACGAGCAGTACTTC.

This sequence joins TRBV5-4 and TRBJ2-1; a possible D gene is TRBD2 (6 bases). Germline V gives CDR1 SGHNT, CDR2 YYREEE (reference sequence). V was shortened by 2 bases and J by 2 bases, with 11 bases between the two germline ends. This CDR3 has 15 residues. CDR3 loop: CASSLVSGTYNEQFF. In nucleotides, the CDR3 is TGTGCCAGCAGCTTAGTTAGCGGAACCTACAATGAGCAGTTCTTC.

The rearrangement uses TRBV18 and TRBJ1-2; 11 bases align to TRBD1. The CDR3 covers 14 residues. The trim removed 2 bases at V and 5 bases at J, leaving 1 base unmatched. Germline V gene lookup returns CDR1 KGHSH and CDR2 LQKENI. The CDR3, as DNA: TGTGCCAGCTCACCAGGGACAGGGGGGTATGGCTACACCTTC. Encoded protein: CASSPGTGGYGYTF.

This chain joins TRBV19 and TRBJ2-1; TRBD1 might be the D (5 bases). V was pared by 6 bases and J by 6 bases, with 15 bases between. From germline, CDR1 is LNHDA and CDR2 SQIVND (reference sequence). The CDR3 loop spans 14 amino acids. CDR3 nucleotide sequence: TGTGCCAGTAGCAGGACACCGTCTCTCAATGAGCAGTTCTTC. It is translated as CASSRTPSLNEQFF.

This clone was seen only a few times. The CDR3 loop reads CASSILTGTGTYEQYF. CDR3 sequence (DNA): TGTGCCAGTAGTATTCTTACCGGGACAGGGACCTACGAGCAGTACTTC. The genes are TRBV19 and TRBJ2-7; TRBD1 agrees at 9 bases. The germline CDR1 and CDR2 sequences are LNHDA and SQIVND (reference sequence). V trimming: 3 bases; J trimming: 2 bases; junction bases outside the gene matches: 8. This CDR3 contains 16 residues.

The CDR3 region has the DNA TGCAGCGTTTTTACAGGGGTGGGTGGCTACACCTTC. Protein: CSVFTGVGGYTF. V and J are TRBV29-1 and TRBJ1-2, with 7 bases lining up with TRBD1. CDR3 size: 12 residues. With 5 bases clipped from V and 7 bases from J, the junction kept 7 bases outside the gene matches. Germline CDR1 is SQVTM and CDR2 is ANQGSEA.

This clone was detected once. The chain joins TRBV4-3 to TRBJ2-5, with 9 positions matching TRBD2. The CDR3 extends over 21 amino acids. Germline values: CDR1 LGHNA, CDR2 YSLEER. The trim removed 1 base at V and 2 bases at J, leaving 20 bases unmatched. Here the CDR3 reads CASSQVIGGGSGRAWQETQYF. The CDR3, as DNA: TGCGCCAGCAGCCAAGTCATAGGCGGGGGTAGCGGGAGAGCGTGGCAAGAGACCCAGTACTTC.

The rearrangement uses TRBV28 and TRBJ1-4; TRBD1 matches 7 bases. The CDR3 runs 15 residues. The ends lost 2 bases at V and 6 bases at J; junction bases unmatched: 6. The V gene's germline CDR1 is MDHEN and CDR2 SYDVKM. The CDR3 DNA reads as TGTGCCAGCAGTTTACCCGGGACAGCCGATGAAAAACTGTTTTTT. Amino acid sequence: CASSLPGTADEKLFF.

J is TRBJ2-3 and V is TRBV19; D assignment may be TRBD1 or TRBD2 (5 bases each). V was pared by 3 bases and J by 6 bases, with 10 bases between. The V gene's germline CDR1 is LNHDA and CDR2 SQIVND (reference sequence). The CDR3 totals 13 residues. The CDR3 spells CASSIGGTDTQYF. CDR3 DNA: TGTGCCAGTAGTATTGGTGGGACGGATACGCAGTATTTT.

The chain recombines TRBV29-1 with TRBJ2-2; 11 bases align to TRBD1. From germline, CDR1 is SQVTM and CDR2 ANQGSEA. The V gene end was trimmed by 4 bases and the J gene end by 5 bases; junction bases not matched to a gene: 0. This CDR3 spans 13 amino acids. The CDR3 protein is CSVGDRGTGELFF. The CDR3 DNA reads TGCAGCGTTGGGGACAGGGGGACCGGGGAGCTGTTTTTT.

This chain uses TRBV7-3 with TRBJ1-4, with 10 bases matching TRBD1. Germline trimming cut 5 bases from V and 2 bases from J; bases unmatched to any gene: 2. CDR3 size: 15 residues. The germline V gene encodes CDR1 SGHTA and CDR2 FQGTGA. CDR3 in DNA: TGTGCCAGCAGCCGGACAGGGGGTACTAATGAAAAACTGTTTTTT. This codes for CASSRTGGTNEKLFF.

This clone was found once. This chain connects TRBV5-8 to TRBJ1-1, with 7 bases matching TRBD1. The trim removed 1 base at V and 5 bases at J, leaving 23 bases unmatched. Per germline, CDR1 SGHTS and CDR2 YDEGEE. CDR3 length: 20 amino acids. This chain's CDR3 is CASSLIGVTGVADRRTEAFF. CDR3 DNA sequence: TGTGCCAGCAGCTTGATCGGGGTAACAGGGGTCGCCGATCGGAGAACTGAAGCTTTCTTT.

The V and J genes are TRBV9 and TRBJ2-1; 12 bases map to TRBD2. V shed 4 bases and J 4 bases; nucleotides not matched to a gene: 9. CDR3 length: 17 residues. Germline V CDR1 and CDR2: SGDLS, YYNGEE. The CDR3 bases are TGTGCCAGCAGCCTGCATCCCGGACTAGCGGGGTACAATGAGCAGTTCTTC. Translated: CASSLHPGLAGYNEQFF. Full variable domain (outside the CDR3, taken from reference TRBV9 and TRBJ2-1): DSGVTQTPKHLITATGQRVTLRCSPRSGDLSVYWYQQSLDQGLQFLIQYYNGEERAKGNILERFSAQQFPDLHSELNLSSLELGDSALYFCASSLHPGLAGYNEQFFGPGTRLTVL.

V gene TRBV30 combines with J gene TRBJ1-2; TRBD1 matches 9 bases. V gave up 3 bases and J gave up 8 bases; unmatched junction bases: 13. This CDR3 is built from 15 residues. In germline, CDR1 is GTSNPN, CDR2 SVGIG (reference sequence). Here the CDR3 reads CAWRAGGQGIWGYTF. The CDR3 coding sequence is TGTGCCTGGAGGGCCGGAGGACAGGGGATTTGGGGCTACACCTTC.

The chain recombines TRBV2 with TRBJ1-6; no definite D call. The V end lost 6 bases, the J end lost 7 bases, and 7 bases lay between the germline ends. The CDR3 is made up of 12 amino acids. Germline CDR1 reads SNHLY; CDR2 reads FYNNEI. The CDR3 loop reads CASSTGNSPLHF. CDR3 in DNA: TGTGCCAGCAGCACGGGGAATTCACCCCTCCACTTT.

This clone has more than one count but fewer than ten. The V and J genes are TRBV30 and TRBJ1-1; D possibly corresponds to TRBD1 (5 bases). V gave up 4 bases and J gave up 10 bases, with 13 bases separating them. The CDR3 has 11 amino acids. Per the germline V gene, CDR1 is GTSNPN and CDR2 is SVGIG (reference sequence). CDR3 residues: CAWTSWTRAFF. Written as DNA, the CDR3 is TGTGCCTGGACCAGTTGGACAAGAGCTTTCTTT.

Details on this clone: Germline and junction disagree at one end, which may indicate a read error. The chain combines TRBV7-7 with TRBJ2-1, with 9 bases aligning to TRBD2. CDR1 is SSHAT and CDR2 is FNYEAQ in the germline V gene (reference sequence). The length of the CDR3 is 15 residues. CDR3 sequence reads: CASSLGRGGYSEQFF. In DNA, the CDR3 is TGTGCCAGCAGCTTGGGGCGGGGGGGCTACAGTGAGCAGTTCTTC. Drawing the rest from reference TRBV7-7 and TRBJ2-1, the complete variable domain is GAGVSQSPRYKVTKRGQDVTLRCDPISSHATLYWYQQALGQGPEFLTYFNYEAQPDKSGLPSDRFSAERPEGSISTLTIQRTEQRDSAMYRCASSLGRGGYSEQFFGPGTRLTVL.

The V and J genes are TRBV5-1 and TRBJ1-1; D is uncertain. Germline V gene sequence: CDR1 SGHRS, CDR2 YFSETQ. The V and J ends lost 7 bases and 1 base respectively, with 11 bases between them. The CDR3 contains 13 residues. CDR3 residues: CASRRGENTEAFF. CDR3 DNA sequence: TGCGCCAGCCGGCGCGGGGAGAACACTGAAGCTTTCTTT. Combining the CDR3 with reference TRBV5-1 and TRBJ1-1 gives the whole variable domain KAGVTQTPRYLIKTRGQQVTLSCSPISGHRSVSWYQQTPGQGLQFLFEYFSETQRNKGNFPGRFSGRQFSNSRSEMNVSTLELGDSALYLCASRRGENTEAFFGQGTRLTVV.

The rearrangement joins TRBV7-6 to TRBJ2-2, with D possibly being TRBD1 (6 bases). Germline CDR1 is SGHVS and CDR2 is FNYEAQ. With 5 bases removed from V and 6 bases from J, the gap between germline ends came to 19 bases. The CDR3 is 16 amino acids. In DNA, the CDR3 is TGTGCCAGCAGCCTTAGACAGGCCCCGTCCCCCGGGGAGCTGTTTTTT. Protein: CASSLRQAPSPGELFF.

The genes are TRBV6-6 and TRBJ1-2, with unresolved D. This CDR3 contains 16 residues. Germline-derived CDR1 and CDR2 are MNHNY and SVGAGI (reference sequence). With 4 bases removed from V and 2 bases from J, the gap between germline ends came to 17 bases. The CDR3 nucleotides read TGTGCCAGCAGTTCCCCAAGAGGAGGCAGCAACTATGGCTACACCTTC. Amino acids: CASSSPRGGSNYGYTF.